Given below is one T cell receptor beta chain in context. Its specificity is not known. The sample comes from a study of identical twins. General study results and limits: Interpretation of the results relied on cross-sectional statistical analysis and not on following the same donors. Twins showed weaker excess sharing in their beta out-of-frame sequences.

Unique molecular identifiers were present on cDNA, and template switching added a universal primer site. MiXCR, run by TCRdb on the 5' RACE reads, gives a single entry per CDR3 protein. The sample records around 530,000 distinct CDR3 sequences, roughly 15% being singletons. J lost 5 bases, V lost 4 bases, and 16 bases had no gene match. This CDR3 has 17 residues. Germline-derived CDR1 and CDR2 are SEHNR and FQNEAQ (reference sequence). The same sample was also used in a study of yellow fever vaccine responses in identical twins. That paper notes: Convergence reportedly seemed to mark part of the twins' vaccine T cell response, with personalization marking the rest.

This receptor was identified in a woman under 30 in good health. Sequencing was carried out using CD4+ T cells sorted from blood. The chain joins TRBV7-9 to TRBJ2-7, with 8 bases identical to TRBD2. The CDR3 reads CASSSLALGLAVDEQYF. DNA of the CDR3: TGTGCCAGCAGCTCCCTGGCCCTCGGACTAGCCGTGGACGAGCAGTACTTC.